These 21 T cell receptor beta chains were all obtained from the same sample, sequenced in a study of cytomegalovirus exposure and HLA in healthy donors. Use of 60 Vbeta and 13 Jbeta primers characterized the PCR. Data came from immunoSEQ multiplex PCR; TCRdb stores just in-frame clones and leaves some out. This repertoire shows approximately 100,000 clones, around 74% found once; its top ten account for around an eighth. The source material was PBMCs. The source of these receptors is a male donor in good health and CMV-seropositive.

The V call is TRBV5-1, the J call TRBJ2-3, with TRBD1 matching over 7 bases. Trimming removed 0 bases from V and 4 bases from J; junction bases left unmatched: 8. The germline CDR1 and CDR2 sequences are SGHRS and YFSETQ. This CDR3 spans 16 amino acids. The CDR3 nucleotides read TGCGCCAGCAGCTTGGGACAGGGTCCCTCGGCAGATACGCAGTATTTT. It yields the protein CASSLGQGPSADTQYF.

The rearrangement joins TRBV2 to TRBJ1-6, with TRBD1 identical over 7 bases. V lost 6 bases, J lost 5 bases, and 4 bases stayed unmatched. This CDR3 region has 14 residues. Per the germline V gene, CDR1 is SNHLY and CDR2 is FYNNEI. In DNA form, the CDR3 reads TGTGCCAGCAGGACCGGGACAGATAATTCACCCCTCCACTTT. This encodes CASRTGTDNSPLHF.

Points on this clone: The sample carries other DNA sequences with the same CDR3. This chain connects TRBV9 to TRBJ2-2; TRBD1 aligns across 7 bases. Per the germline V gene, CDR1 is SGDLS and CDR2 is YYNGEE. Unmatched junction bases numbered 5, after V lost 3 bases and J lost 0 bases. This CDR3 is 16 amino acids long. Written as DNA, the CDR3 is TGTGCCAGCAGCGCTACGACAGGGCCGAACACCGGGGAGCTGTTTTTT. This codes for CASSATTGPNTGELFF.

This clone has a single count. In DNA, the CDR3 is TGCGCCAGCAGCTCGGCAGGGAGGGCAGATACGCAGTATTTT. Encoded protein: CASSSAGRADTQYF. The chain couples TRBV5-1 to TRBJ2-3, with 7 bases matching TRBD2. V gave up 3 bases and J gave up 4 bases; unmatched junction bases: 5. The CDR3 is made up of 14 amino acids. Germline V gene data show CDR1 as SGHRS and CDR2 as YFSETQ.

J is TRBJ1-1 and V is TRBV5-4; possibly TRBD1 for D (6 bases). V lost 0 bases, J lost 3 bases, and 12 bases lay in between. Germline loops: CDR1 SGHNT, CDR2 YYREEE (reference sequence). This CDR3 contains 15 residues. Here the CDR3 reads CASSLGKGVDTEAFF. In nucleotides, the CDR3 is TGTGCCAGCAGCTTGGGTAAGGGGGTGGACACTGAAGCTTTCTTT.

The rearrangement uses TRBV4-3 and TRBJ2-1; TRBD2 agrees at 14 bases. Germline-derived CDR1 and CDR2 are LGHNA and YSLEER. The V segment lost 6 bases and the J segment 4 bases; nucleotides outside the gene matches: 5. The CDR3 sequence is 16 residues long. CDR3 amino acids: CASSPRTSGGYNEQFF. The CDR3 DNA reads TGCGCCAGCAGTCCCCGGACTAGCGGGGGGTACAATGAGCAGTTCTTC.

The chain links TRBV11-3 to TRBJ2-5; D remains unclear. Deletions cut 3 bases from V and 4 bases from J, with 9 bases between. CDR1 SGHNT and CDR2 YENEEA come from the germline V gene. CDR3 length equals 13 residues. CDR3 amino acids: CASSFSGGETQYF. CDR3 sequence (DNA): TGTGCCAGCAGCTTTTCCGGTGGAGAGACCCAGTACTTC.

This chain joins TRBV5-1 and TRBJ1-3; 9 positions agree with TRBD1. This CDR3 is 16 amino acids long. V dropped 0 bases and J dropped 4; count of bases not matched to a gene: 5. Germline V CDR1 and CDR2: SGHRS, YFSETQ. CDR3 residues: CASSLAAGTGGNTIYF. The CDR3 coding sequence is TGCGCCAGCAGCTTGGCGGCGGGGACAGGGGGAAACACCATATATTTT.

This clone appeared a few times. This chain links TRBV6-5 with TRBJ2-7; 8 bases line up with TRBD1. V was pared by 6 bases and J by 7 bases, with 11 bases of the junction left unmatched. Germline loops: CDR1 MNHEY, CDR2 SVGAGI. The length of the CDR3 is 14 residues. Here the CDR3 DNA reads TGTGCCAGCAGCCGCGGACAGGGCTCTAGAGAGCAGTACTTC. Translation: CASSRGQGSREQYF.

The rearrangement uses TRBV7-9 and TRBJ1-1; 10 bases are a match to TRBD1. This CDR3 is built from 16 residues. J gave up 6 bases and V 7 bases, and 14 bases lay outside the gene matches. Germline V gene sequence: CDR1 SEHNR, CDR2 FQNEAQ (reference sequence). DNA of the CDR3: TGTGCCAGCACCACTCAGGTTAGGGACAGGGGTGCTGAAGCTTTCTTT. Translation: CASTTQVRDRGAEAFF.

V and J are TRBV5-1 and TRBJ2-1, with a weak D call TRBD2 (6 bases). The CDR3 is made up of 15 amino acids. Trimming pared 2 bases from V and 8 bases from J, leaving 17 bases between. Germline V gene sequence: CDR1 SGHRS, CDR2 YFSETQ. The CDR3 region is CASSFGGRRTDEQFF. In nucleotides, the CDR3 is TGCGCCAGCAGCTTCGGGGGTCGTCGAACCGATGAGCAGTTCTTC.

V gene TRBV5-6 combines with J gene TRBJ1-2; D is possibly TRBD1 (5 bases). The CDR3 spans 18 residues. Germline lookup yields CDR1 SGHDT and CDR2 YYEEEE. The V end lost 4 bases, the J end lost 3 bases, and 25 bases lay between the germline ends. This CDR3 is CASSEKTGHAVNHYGYTF. In DNA form, the CDR3 reads TGTGCCAGCAGCGAAAAAACTGGACACGCCGTAAACCACTATGGCTACACCTTC.

This chain joins TRBV6-5 and TRBJ2-1; D remains unclear. Looked up from germline, CDR1 is MNHEY and CDR2 is SVGAGI. Trimming took off 0 bases at V and 7 bases at J, with 13 bases between the two ends. This CDR3 spans 15 amino acids. CDR3 sequence: CASSYSNSYVNEQFF. The CDR3 DNA reads TGTGCCAGCAGTTACTCGAATAGCTACGTAAATGAGCAGTTCTTC.

As for this clone: A junction boundary mismatches the germline segment, possibly from a read error. The V and J genes are TRBV7-9 and TRBJ2-7; a possible D gene is TRBD1 (6 bases). From germline, CDR1 is SEHNR and CDR2 FQNEAQ (reference sequence). This CDR3 spans 15 amino acids. The CDR3 nucleotides are TGTTCCAGCAGCCCCACAGGGCTACTCCAGTACGAGCAGTACTTC. It specifies CSSSPTGLLQYEQYF.

The chain combines TRBV5-1 with TRBJ2-2, with D unresolved. The CDR3 covers 17 residues. Germline values: CDR1 SGHRS, CDR2 YFSETQ. V lost 0 bases to trimming and J lost 0 bases, with 12 bases between them. This CDR3 is CASSLESDSPNTGELFF. DNA of the CDR3: TGCGCCAGCAGCTTGGAATCCGACTCTCCGAACACCGGGGAGCTGTTTTTT.

The rearrangement uses TRBV30 and TRBJ1-4; 8 bases line up with TRBD1. Germline V gives CDR1 GTSNPN, CDR2 SVGIG (reference sequence). The CDR3 consists of 13 residues. V lost 3 bases, J lost 5 bases, and 2 bases stayed unmatched. CDR3 in DNA: TGTGCCTGGAGCCGACAGGGGAATGAAAAACTGTTTTTT. It codes for CAWSRQGNEKLFF.

The CDR3 region is CASSSLAGGVNEQFF. The CDR3 DNA is TGTGCCAGCAGTTCATTGGCGGGGGGGGTAAATGAGCAGTTCTTC. This chain links TRBV27 with TRBJ2-1; 9 bases match TRBD2. J gave up 7 bases and V 4 bases, and 8 bases lay outside the gene matches. Germline loops: CDR1 MNHEY, CDR2 SMNVEV (reference sequence). The CDR3 extends over 15 amino acids.

The chain combines TRBV29-1 with TRBJ2-1, with 15 bases lining up with TRBD2. The CDR3 covers 14 residues. V dropped 8 bases and J dropped 4; count of bases not matched to a gene: 3. The germline gives CDR1 SQVTM, CDR2 ANQGSEA. The CDR3 coding sequence is TGCAGCTCCGGGACTAGCGGGGGGTACAATGAGCAGTTCTTC. Translating it yields CSSGTSGGYNEQFF.

The chain couples TRBV14 to TRBJ1-3; D remains ambiguous. The V and J ends lost 5 bases and 3 bases respectively, with 14 bases between them. Per the germline V gene, CDR1 is SGHDN and CDR2 is FVKESK. This CDR3 has 15 amino acids. The CDR3 protein is CASSSTPGLGNTIYF. CDR3 coding DNA: TGTGCCAGCAGCAGTACGCCTGGGCTTGGAAACACCATATATTTT.

The chain has TRBV30 and TRBJ2-3, with D uncertain. Trimming removed 2 bases at V and 6 bases at J, with 3 bases between. Germline V gene sequence: CDR1 GTSNPN, CDR2 SVGIG (reference sequence). The CDR3 totals 10 residues. CDR3 bases: TGTGCCTGGAGTCTCGATACGCAGTATTTT. Its translation is CAWSLDTQYF. Complete variable domain (other parts from reference TRBV30 and TRBJ2-3): SQTIHQWPATLVQPVGSPLSLECTVEGTSNPNLYWYRQAAGRGLQLLFYSVGIGQISSEVPQNLSASRPQDRQFILSSKKLLLSDSGFYLCAWSLDTQYFGPGTRLTVL.

J is TRBJ1-4 and V is TRBV5-1; TRBD1 aligns across 9 bases. CDR3 length equals 19 residues. CDR1 and CDR2 from the germline V gene are SGHRS and YFSETQ. V lost 3 bases to trimming and J lost 2 bases; unmatched junction nucleotides: 14. The CDR3 coding sequence is TGCGCCAGCAGCTGGGGCGCCGGGACAGGGTCTGTGACTAATGAAAAACTGTTTTTT. Amino acids: CASSWGAGTGSVTNEKLFF.